These 31 T cell receptor beta chains originate from one sample sequenced in a study of blood T cell repertoires in COVID-19. Repertoires were generated with immunoSEQ multiplex PCR, while TCRdb's copy carries only in-frame clones and drops some. The sample holds around 300,000 clones, 80% to 90% seen once. The sample comprised PBMCs or T cells enriched from blood (not recorded which). These receptor sequences come from a woman between 18 and 29 years old who had recovered from COVID-19.

The chain uses TRBV6-5 and TRBJ1-2; TRBD1 agrees at 8 bases. Germline V gene sequence: CDR1 MNHEY, CDR2 SVGAGI. The CDR3 runs to 12 residues. V lost 7 bases to trimming and J lost 13 bases; unmatched junction nucleotides: 11. The CDR3 loop reads CASTGTGGWATF. In DNA form, the CDR3 reads TGTGCCAGCACCGGGACAGGCGGTTGGGCCACCTTC.

This clone occurred once. The chain recombines TRBV2 with TRBJ1-2; 8 positions match TRBD1. The CDR3 sequence is 15 residues long. Germline CDR1 and CDR2: SNHLY and FYNNEI. V trimming: 1 base; J trimming: 3 bases; junction bases outside the gene matches: 4. CDR3 DNA sequence: TGTGCCAGCAGTGAAGGGACAGGGAACCACTATGGCTACACCTTC. It translates to CASSEGTGNHYGYTF.

The V and J genes are TRBV9 and TRBJ1-4; D call uncertain. V dropped 3 bases and J dropped 6 bases, with 21 bases sitting between them. This CDR3 is 17 amino acids long. CDR1 and CDR2 from the germline V gene are SGDLS and YYNGEE. CDR3 sequence (DNA): TGTGCCAGCAGCGCCCCGAAAAAGACTAAACGGGATGAAAAACTGTTTTTT. Protein product: CASSAPKKTKRDEKLFF.

The chain is built from TRBV12-5 and TRBJ2-2; TRBD1 matches at 9 bases. V lost 2 bases to trimming and J lost 6 bases; unmatched junction nucleotides: 4. CDR3 size: 15 residues. CDR1 and CDR2 (germline): LGHNT, FRNRAP. CDR3 sequence reads: CASGLPYRGPGELFF. The CDR3 DNA reads TGTGCTAGTGGTTTGCCATACAGGGGGCCCGGGGAGCTGTTTTTT.

This clone was observed a few times. The rearrangement joins TRBV4-2 to TRBJ2-3; TRBD2 matches at 7 bases. The germline V gene encodes CDR1 LGHNA and CDR2 YNFKEQ. With 0 bases clipped from V and 2 bases from J, the junction kept 8 bases outside the gene matches. CDR3 length equals 17 residues. CDR3 in amino acids: CASSQDKAGDFTDTQYF. In DNA, the CDR3 is TGTGCCAGCAGCCAAGATAAGGCGGGGGACTTCACAGATACGCAGTATTTT.

The V call is TRBV6-5, the J call TRBJ2-3; TRBD1 is a possible D gene (5 bases). The CDR3 runs to 14 residues. V lost 0 bases and J 4 bases, leaving 8 bases between the germline ends. Germline V gene lookup returns CDR1 MNHEY and CDR2 SVGAGI. The CDR3 loop reads CASSYSKQADTQYF. For the CDR3, the DNA is TGTGCCAGCAGTTACTCGAAACAGGCAGATACGCAGTATTTT.

This clone was detected once. The chain recombines TRBV5-1 with TRBJ2-4; no clear D. CDR3 length: 14 amino acids. From germline, CDR1 is SGHRS and CDR2 YFSETQ. Deletions cut 2 bases from V and 6 bases from J, with 12 bases between. This CDR3 is CASSLDPAGNIQYF. The CDR3 DNA follows: TGCGCCAGCAGCTTAGACCCAGCAGGAAACATTCAGTACTTC.

V is TRBV5-1 and J is TRBJ2-2; 14 nucleotides agree with TRBD2. Germline V CDR1 and CDR2: SGHRS, YFSETQ. This CDR3 has 16 residues. Germline trimming cut 4 bases from V and 9 bases from J; bases unmatched to any gene: 8. The CDR3 nucleotides are TGCGCCAGCAGCGCCGGGACTAGCGGGGGCCTCCGGGAGCTGTTTTTT. Its protein product is CASSAGTSGGLRELFF. Supplemented by reference TRBV5-1 and TRBJ2-2, the full variable domain reads KAGVTQTPRYLIKTRGQQVTLSCSPISGHRSVSWYQQTPGQGLQFLFEYFSETQRNKGNFPGRFSGRQFSNSRSEMNVSTLELGDSALYLCASSAGTSGGLRELFFGEGSRLTVL.

The gene calls are TRBV2 and TRBJ1-2; 8 bases line up with TRBD1. Germline V CDR1 and CDR2: SNHLY, FYNNEI. The junction had 3 bases not matched to a gene; V was cut back by 0 bases and J by 0 bases. CDR3 length equals 16 residues. CDR3 in amino acids: CASSEAGTGTNYGYTF. CDR3 sequence (DNA): TGTGCCAGCAGTGAAGCCGGGACAGGTACTAACTATGGCTACACCTTC.

V and J are TRBV19 and TRBJ1-4; 9 bases align to TRBD1. CDR1 is LNHDA, CDR2 SQIVND, per germline (reference sequence). The CDR3 has 17 residues. Unmatched junction bases numbered 12, after V lost 7 bases and J lost 3 bases. CDR3 in amino acids: CASTPGWGQGSNEKLFF. The CDR3, as DNA: TGTGCCAGTACCCCGGGATGGGGACAGGGCTCTAATGAAAAACTGTTTTTT.

In nucleotides, the CDR3 is TGTGCCTGCTTTACTGGACAGTATGAAAAACTGTTTTTT. Translated, it gives CACFTGQYEKLFF. The V call is TRBV30, the J call TRBJ1-4; perhaps TRBD1 as D (6 bases). This CDR3 is 13 amino acids long. V shed 6 bases and J shed 6 bases, with 14 bases lying between them. Germline values: CDR1 GTSNPN, CDR2 SVGIG (reference sequence). The entire variable domain, with the rest obtained from reference TRBV30 and TRBJ1-4, is as follows: SQTIHQWPATLVQPVGSPLSLECTVEGTSNPNLYWYRQAAGRGLQLLFYSVGIGQISSEVPQNLSASRPQDRQFILSSKKLLLSDSGFYLCACFTGQYEKLFFGSGTQLSVL.

This chain connects TRBV28 to TRBJ1-5; no clear D. CDR1 is MDHEN, CDR2 SYDVKM, per germline. V dropped 10 bases and J dropped 0 bases, with 13 bases sitting between them. CDR3 length equals 14 residues. CDR3 nucleotides: TGTGCCACCAGCTCAGTTTATAGCAATCAGCCCCAGCATTTT. Its translation is CATSSVYSNQPQHF.

The V and J genes are TRBV28 and TRBJ1-6, with TRBD1 as a possible D gene (5 bases). Trimming removed 6 bases from V and 6 bases from J, with 18 bases in between. Germline values: CDR1 MDHEN, CDR2 SYDVKM. The CDR3 loop spans 16 amino acids. The CDR3 coding sequence is TGTGCCAGCAGCAATTTAAACGGGGGTAGTAATTCACCCCTCCACTTT. This sequence encodes CASSNLNGGSNSPLHF.

This chain connects TRBV19 to TRBJ1-3; weak D call: TRBD1 (6 bases). Between the trimmed V and J ends, which lost 7 bases and 14 bases, there was a span of 18 bases. Germline V gene lookup returns CDR1 LNHDA and CDR2 SQIVND (reference sequence). This CDR3 region has 12 residues. CDR3 region: CASTTSDRLVYF. As DNA, the CDR3 is TGTGCCAGTACCACTTCTGACAGGCTCGTATATTTT.

The chain links TRBV28 to TRBJ1-6; 10 nucleotides align to TRBD1. The CDR3 extends over 16 amino acids. CDR1 and CDR2 (germline): MDHEN, SYDVKM. The junction had 8 bases not matched to a gene; V was cut back by 5 bases and J by 7 bases. As DNA, the CDR3 is TGTGCCAGCAGTCCTCGACAGGGGGCTAACAATTCACCCCTCCACTTT. Residues: CASSPRQGANNSPLHF. The full variable domain, in which reference TRBV28 and TRBJ1-6 provide the parts outside the CDR3, is DVKVTQSSRYLVKRTGEKVFLECVQDMDHENMFWYRQDPGLGLRLIYFSYDVKMKEKGDIPEGYSVSREKKERFSLILESASTNQTSMYLCASSPRQGANNSPLHFGNGTRLTVT.

V gene TRBV2 combines with J gene TRBJ1-5; 10 bases are shared with TRBD1. Germline V gene lookup returns CDR1 SNHLY and CDR2 FYNNEI. J was trimmed by 6 bases and V by 8 bases; bases with no gene match: 7. CDR3 size: 14 residues. CDR3 nucleotide sequence: TGTGCCAGCTGCCGGACAGGGGGATTTCAGCCCCAGCATTTT. Its translation is CASCRTGGFQPQHF.

This clone has only one observation. The chain is built from TRBV4-1 and TRBJ1-1, with D tentatively TRBD1 (6 bases). The V and J ends lost 6 bases and 1 base respectively, with 9 bases between them. CDR3 length equals 13 residues. Per germline, CDR1 MGHRA and CDR2 YSYEKL. CDR3 region: CASRRGQNTEAFF. DNA for the CDR3: TGCGCCAGCAGACGGGGACAGAACACTGAAGCTTTCTTT.

This chain connects TRBV5-1 to TRBJ1-2; 12 bases are a match to TRBD1. The CDR3 loop spans 15 amino acids. Losses at the gene ends were 3 bases for V and 8 bases for J; bases not matched to a gene: 8. CDR1 is SGHRS, CDR2 YFSETQ, per germline. The DNA of the CDR3 is TGCGCCAGCAGCTCAGCCGGGACAGGGGGCGAGGGCTACACCTTC. It specifies CASSSAGTGGEGYTF.

A note on this clone: Germline is not matched at one junction end, which may reflect a read error. The chain carries TRBV19 and TRBJ2-1, with D possibly being TRBD2 (6 bases). Looked up from germline, CDR1 is LNHDA and CDR2 is SQIVND (reference sequence). The CDR3 is 13 residues long. This CDR3 is CASTRDSDNEQFF. The CDR3 DNA reads as TGTGCCAGTACCCGGGACTCCGACAATGAGCAGTTCTTC.

This chain joins TRBV5-6 and TRBJ1-3, with D unclear. V gave up 5 bases and J gave up 4 bases, with 22 bases separating them. This CDR3 is built from 17 residues. Germline-derived CDR1 and CDR2 are SGHDT and YYEEEE. The CDR3 bases are TGTGCCAGCAGTTCCCAAAAGAAAGGACCGGGGGGAAACACCATATATTTT. Translation gives CASSSQKKGPGGNTIYF.

This clone was recorded once. V usage is TRBV25-1 and J usage is TRBJ1-6, with 7 bases aligning to TRBD1. Germline values: CDR1 MGHDK, CDR2 SYGVNS. J was trimmed by 7 bases and V by 10 bases; bases with no gene match: 13. The CDR3 covers 15 residues. The CDR3 sequence: CATKGGQPQNSPLHF. The DNA for the CDR3 is TGTGCCACTAAAGGGGGACAGCCACAAAATTCACCCCTCCACTTT.

This sequence joins TRBV6-5 and TRBJ1-2; 8 nucleotides match TRBD1. Germline V gene data show CDR1 as MNHEY and CDR2 as SVGAGI. The trim removed 5 bases at V and 6 bases at J, leaving 5 bases unmatched. The CDR3 extends over 13 amino acids. DNA of the CDR3: TGTGCCAGCAGTCGACAGGGGCGGGATGGCTACACCTTC. This translates into CASSRQGRDGYTF.

CDR3: CATSRGGGAATDTQYF. DNA of the CDR3: TGTGCCACCAGCAGGGGCGGGGGGGCGGCCACAGATACGCAGTATTTT. This chain uses TRBV15 with TRBJ2-3; 9 nucleotides line up with TRBD2. There are 16 residues in the CDR3. V shed 3 bases, J shed 2 bases, and the junction held 6 bases outside the gene matches. Germline CDR1 reads LNHNV; CDR2 reads YYDKDF (reference sequence).

This chain connects TRBV2 to TRBJ1-3, with 7 bases matching TRBD1. Germline values: CDR1 SNHLY, CDR2 FYNNEI. The CDR3 spans 14 residues. V gave up 6 bases and J gave up 0 bases; unmatched junction bases: 2. This chain's CDR3 is CASSRDSSGNTIYF. For the CDR3, the DNA is TGTGCCAGCAGCCGGGACAGCTCTGGAAACACCATATATTTT.

CDR3 sequence: CASSPQNTEAFF. The CDR3, as DNA: TGTGCCAGCAGTCCACAGAACACTGAAGCTTTCTTT. The gene calls are TRBV2 and TRBJ1-1; D is ambiguous. Per germline, CDR1 SNHLY and CDR2 FYNNEI. The CDR3 is 12 residues long. Trimming took off 5 bases at V and 1 base at J, with 5 bases between the two ends.

The V gene is TRBV5-3, the J gene TRBJ2-7; the D gene is possibly TRBD1 (6 bases). TRBV5-3 is annotated as an ORF whose role is uncertain. The CDR3 covers 17 residues. V dropped 3 bases and J dropped 3 bases, with 22 bases sitting between them. The CDR3 DNA follows: TGTGCCAGAAGCTATTATCGGACAGAGAACGGGGACTACGAGCAGTACTTC. Translation gives CARSYYRTENGDYEQYF.

The chain recombines TRBV5-6 with TRBJ2-7, with D possibly TRBD1 on 6 matching bases. Trimming cost V 0 bases and J 3 bases, with 7 bases left between them. Germline V gene data show CDR1 as SGHDT and CDR2 as YYEEEE. The CDR3 loop spans 13 amino acids. CDR3 DNA sequence: TGTGCCAGCAGCTTGGGGGACAACTACGAGCAGTACTTC. It yields the protein CASSLGDNYEQYF.

The chain has TRBV11-3 and TRBJ1-1, with 9 bases identical to TRBD1. The CDR3 is 15 residues long. Germline V gene sequence: CDR1 SGHNT, CDR2 YENEEA. Trimming took 5 bases from V and 5 from J; bases not matched to a gene: 9. This chain's CDR3 is CASSRGGQGTTEAFF. The CDR3 DNA reads as TGTGCCAGCAGCCGTGGAGGACAGGGGACGACTGAAGCTTTCTTT.

This chain links TRBV10-3 with TRBJ1-1; no clear D. Germline assignment: CDR1 ENHRY and CDR2 SYGVKD. Trimming took 0 bases from V and 7 from J, leaving 6 bases between them. The CDR3 runs to 12 residues. Here the CDR3 DNA reads TGTGCCATCAGTGAGTCAGAGGGTGAAGCTTTCTTT. Translated: CAISESEGEAFF.

The rearrangement joins TRBV19 to TRBJ1-2; D is undetermined. The V end was cut by 6 bases, the J end by 0 bases, with 14 bases between. This CDR3 is built from 15 residues. The V gene's germline CDR1 is LNHDA and CDR2 SQIVND (reference sequence). The DNA of the CDR3 is TGTGCCAGTAGCGCCGCCGTGGGAGCTAACTATGGCTACACCTTC. This translates into CASSAAVGANYGYTF.

The chain carries TRBV2 and TRBJ1-5; TRBD1 agrees at 9 bases. V gave up 4 bases and J gave up 10 bases; unmatched junction bases: 8. The germline gives CDR1 SNHLY, CDR2 FYNNEI. The CDR3 covers 14 residues. DNA of the CDR3: TGTGCCAGCAGTGGACAGGGGGGCGTACGTCCCCAGCATTTT. This gives the protein CASSGQGGVRPQHF.